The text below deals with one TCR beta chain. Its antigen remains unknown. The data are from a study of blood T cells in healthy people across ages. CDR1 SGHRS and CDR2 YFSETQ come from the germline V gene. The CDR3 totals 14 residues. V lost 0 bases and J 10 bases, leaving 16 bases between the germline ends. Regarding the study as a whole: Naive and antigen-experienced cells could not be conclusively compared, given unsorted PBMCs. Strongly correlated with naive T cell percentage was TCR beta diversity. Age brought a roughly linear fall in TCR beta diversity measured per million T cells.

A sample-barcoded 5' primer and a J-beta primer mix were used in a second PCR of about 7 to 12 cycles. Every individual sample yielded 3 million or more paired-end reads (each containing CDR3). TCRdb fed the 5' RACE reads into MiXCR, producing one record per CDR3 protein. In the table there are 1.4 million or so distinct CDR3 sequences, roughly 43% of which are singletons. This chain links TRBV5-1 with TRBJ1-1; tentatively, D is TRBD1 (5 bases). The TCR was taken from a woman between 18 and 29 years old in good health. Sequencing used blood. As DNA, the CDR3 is TGCGCCAGCAGCTTGGCGATTGGGGGGAACTCAGCTTTCTTT. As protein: CASSLAIGGNSAFF.